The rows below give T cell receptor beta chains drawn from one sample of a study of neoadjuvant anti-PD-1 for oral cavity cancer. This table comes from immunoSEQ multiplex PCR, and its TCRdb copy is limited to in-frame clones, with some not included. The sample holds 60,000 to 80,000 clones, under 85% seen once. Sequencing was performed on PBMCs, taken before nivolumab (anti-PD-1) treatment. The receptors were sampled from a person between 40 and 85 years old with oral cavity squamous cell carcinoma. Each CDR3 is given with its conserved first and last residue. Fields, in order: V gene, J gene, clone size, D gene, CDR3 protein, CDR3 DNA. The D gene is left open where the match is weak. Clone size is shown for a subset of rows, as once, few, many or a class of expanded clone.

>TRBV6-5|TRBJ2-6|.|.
CASSYAAGTGANVLTF
TGTGCCAGCAGTTATGCGGCAGGGACTGGGGCCAACGTCCTGACTTTC
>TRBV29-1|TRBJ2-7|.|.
CSASRQDNYEQYF
TGCAGCGCTAGTCGACAGGACAACTACGAGCAGTACTTC
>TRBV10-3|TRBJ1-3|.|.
CAISENQDSGNTIYF
TGTGCCATCAGTGAGAACCAGGACTCTGGAAACACCATATATTTT
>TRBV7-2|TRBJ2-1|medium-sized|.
CASSSRKSGTYNEQFF
TGTGCCAGCAGCTCCCGGAAGTCGGGGACCTACAATGAGCAGTTCTTC
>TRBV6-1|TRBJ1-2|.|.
CASSEAGRARLF
TGTGCCAGCAGTGAAGCGGGGAGGGCAAGACTATTC
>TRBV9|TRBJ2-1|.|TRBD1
CASSVQRDRGQHEQFF
TGTGCCAGCAGCGTACAAAGGGACAGGGGGCAACATGAGCAGTTCTTC
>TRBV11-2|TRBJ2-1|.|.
CASSLTDNEQFF
TGTGCCAGCAGCCTCACTGACAATGAGCAGTTCTTC
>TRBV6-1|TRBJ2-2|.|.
CASTGTAITGELFF
TGTGCCAGTACGGGAACAGCAATCACCGGGGAGCTGTTTTTT
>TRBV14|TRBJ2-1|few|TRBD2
CASSPTAGSGNEQFF
TGTGCCAGCAGCCCTACAGCGGGATCTGGGAATGAGCAGTTCTTC
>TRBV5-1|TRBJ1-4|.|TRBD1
CASSYRQGATNEKLFF
TGCGCCAGCAGCTATCGACAGGGCGCAACTAATGAAAAACTGTTTTTT